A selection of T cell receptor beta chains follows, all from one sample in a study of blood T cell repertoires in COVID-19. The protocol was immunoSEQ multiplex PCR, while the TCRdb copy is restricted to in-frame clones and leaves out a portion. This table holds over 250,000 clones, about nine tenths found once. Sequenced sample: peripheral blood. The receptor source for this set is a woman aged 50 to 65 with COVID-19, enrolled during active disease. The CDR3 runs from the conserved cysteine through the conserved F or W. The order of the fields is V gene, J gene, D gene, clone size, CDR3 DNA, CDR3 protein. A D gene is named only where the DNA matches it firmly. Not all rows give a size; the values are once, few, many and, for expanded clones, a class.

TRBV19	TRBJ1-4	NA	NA	TGTGCCAGTAGTGGACTGTTCAATGAAAAACTGTTTTTT	CASSGLFNEKLFF
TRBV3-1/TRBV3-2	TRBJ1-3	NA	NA	TGTGCCAGCAGCCAGAGATCCGCCTCTGGAAACACCATATATTTT	CASSQRSASGNTIYF
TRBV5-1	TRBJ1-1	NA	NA	TGCGCCAGTAGTCAGGACATGAACACTGAAGCTTTCTTT	CASSQDMNTEAFF
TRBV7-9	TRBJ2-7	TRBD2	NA	TGTGCCAGCAGCTTGGCAGGACTAGCGGGAACATACGAGCAGTACTTC	CASSLAGLAGTYEQYF
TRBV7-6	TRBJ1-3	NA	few	TGTGCCAGCAGCTTAGGGGCGAAACGCTCTGGAAACACCATATATTTT	CASSLGAKRSGNTIYF
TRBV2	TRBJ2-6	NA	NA	TGTGCCAGCAGTGGTCAGGGGAAGACTGGGGCCAACGTCCTGACTTTC	CASSGQGKTGANVLTF
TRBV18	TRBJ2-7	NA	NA	TGTGCCAGCTCACCGGAGAGCTCCTACGAGCAGTACTTC	CASSPESSYEQYF
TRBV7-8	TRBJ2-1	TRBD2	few	TGTGCCAGCAGCGCATATAGCGGGGCCAACAATGAGCAGTTCTTC	CASSAYSGANNEQFF
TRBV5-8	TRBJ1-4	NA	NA	TGTGCCAGCAGCTTGGAGGGAGCAACTAATGAAAAACTGTTTTTT	CASSLEGATNEKLFF
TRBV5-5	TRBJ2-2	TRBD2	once	TGTGCCAGCAGCCCTATAGCGGGACAGAACACCGGGGAGCTGTTTTTT	CASSPIAGQNTGELFF
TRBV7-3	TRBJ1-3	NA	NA	TGTGCCAGCAGCTTACTCGGGGGACGGAACTCTGGAAACACCATATATTTT	CASSLLGGRNSGNTIYF
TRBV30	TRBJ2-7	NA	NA	TGTGCCTGGAGCGTCCCAAAGCAGCAGGAGTACTTC	CAWSVPKQQEYF
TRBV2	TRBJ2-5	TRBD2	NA	TGTGCCAGCAGCGAGACTAGCGGGAGGGCGGAGACCCAGTACTTC	CASSETSGRAETQYF
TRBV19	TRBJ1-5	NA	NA	TGTGCCAGTACCCTAGGGGCAGGCTATAATCAGCCCCAGCATTTT	CASTLGAGYNQPQHF
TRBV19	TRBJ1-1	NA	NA	TGTGCCAGTAGTATAGCTCCGAACACTGAAGCTTTCTTT	CASSIAPNTEAFF
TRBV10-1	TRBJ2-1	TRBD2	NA	TGCGCCAGCAGTCCGCTCGGACTAGATGGCTACAATGAGCAGTTCTTC	CASSPLGLDGYNEQFF
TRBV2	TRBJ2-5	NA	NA	TGTGCCAGCAGTGAAAAGGACAGACAAGAGACCCAGTACTTC	CASSEKDRQETQYF
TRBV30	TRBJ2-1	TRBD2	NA	TGTGCCTGGAGTCCCGGGACTACGCCCTACAATGAGCAGTTCTTC	CAWSPGTTPYNEQFF
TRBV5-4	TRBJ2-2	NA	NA	TGTGCCAGCAGCTTGGACAGAGCGAACACCGGGGAGCTGTTTTTT	CASSLDRANTGELFF
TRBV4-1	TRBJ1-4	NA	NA	TGCGCCAGCAGCCAAGGCTATCGGGGCGGGAGTGAAAAACTGTTTTTT	CASSQGYRGGSEKLFF
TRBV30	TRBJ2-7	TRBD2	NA	TGTGCCTGGAGTAGCGGGAGGGGTGACGAGCAGTACTTC	CAWSSGRGDEQYF
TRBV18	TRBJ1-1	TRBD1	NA	TGTGCCAGCTCACCCGGACAGGGTAACACTGAAGCTTTCTTT	CASSPGQGNTEAFF
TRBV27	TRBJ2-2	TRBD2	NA	TGTGCCAGCAGTTTATCCCTCCTAACTAGCGGGAGGGCCTCCGGGGAGCTGTTTTTT	CASSLSLLTSGRASGELFF
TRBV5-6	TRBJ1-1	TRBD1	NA	TGTGCCAGCAGCTTGATCTCCCCCCGACAGGGGGCGGGAACTGAAGCTTTCTTT	CASSLISPRQGAGTEAFF
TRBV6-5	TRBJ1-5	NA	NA	TGTGCCGTTCGGGGGACGGAATATAGCAATCAGCCCCAGCATTTT	CAVRGTEYSNQPQHF
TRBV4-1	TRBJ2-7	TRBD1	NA	TGCGCCAGCAGCCACTTCGGGACAGGGCGGAACGAGCAGTACTTC	CASSHFGTGRNEQYF
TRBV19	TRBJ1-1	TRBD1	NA	TGTGCCAGTAGTATAGCGACAGGGCTAAACACTGAAGCTTTCTTT	CASSIATGLNTEAFF
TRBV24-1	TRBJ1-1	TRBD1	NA	TGTGCCACCAGTGACACCGGACAGGGGGCTATCACTGAAGCTTTCTTT	CATSDTGQGAITEAFF
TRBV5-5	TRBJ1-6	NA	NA	TGTGCCAGCAACCAGATCGGGTCACCCCTCCACTTT	CASNQIGSPLHF
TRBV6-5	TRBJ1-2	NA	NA	TGTGCCAGCGAAGAGTCGTGGGGCTTGAACTATGGCTACACCTTC	CASEESWGLNYGYTF
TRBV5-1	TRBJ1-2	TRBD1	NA	TGCGCCAGCAGCTTGGCTAAACAGGGGACCTATGGCTACACCTTC	CASSLAKQGTYGYTF
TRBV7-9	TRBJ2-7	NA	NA	TGTGCCAGCAGCTTAGGAGGGCACGAGCAGTACTTC	CASSLGGHEQYF
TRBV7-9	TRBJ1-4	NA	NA	TGTGCCAGCAGCCAACCCCGTGTACAGGGATACGAAAAACTGTTTTTT	CASSQPRVQGYEKLFF
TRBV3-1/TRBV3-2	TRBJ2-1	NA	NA	TGTGCCAGCAGCCAAGCAGGCGCGGGGGCCCCGGGAAAGCAGTTCTTC	CASSQAGAGAPGKQFF
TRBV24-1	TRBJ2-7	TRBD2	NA	TGTGCCACCGGGGGGGCCTACGAGCAGTACTTC	CATGGAYEQYF
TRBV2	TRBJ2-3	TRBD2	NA	TGTGCCAGCATGGAGCGGGAGTGGGGGGATACGCAGTATTTT	CASMEREWGDTQYF
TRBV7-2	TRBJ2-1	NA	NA	TGTGCCAGCACCCCCCCGTGGACTCCCAACAGGGTTGACAATGAGCAGTTCTTC	CASTPPWTPNRVDNEQFF
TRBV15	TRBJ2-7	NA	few	TGTGCCACCAGCAGACTATCTGGGAGCTACGAGCAGTACTTC	CATSRLSGSYEQYF
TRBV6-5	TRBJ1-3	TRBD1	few	TGTGCCAGCAGTTCCGGGACAGGGGCAAACACCATATATTTT	CASSSGTGANTIYF
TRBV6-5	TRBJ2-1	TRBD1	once	TGTGCCAGCGCCGCGACAGGGAACTCCTACAATGAGCAGTTCTTC	CASAATGNSYNEQFF
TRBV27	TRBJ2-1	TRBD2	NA	TGTGCCAGCAGTTTATCGCCGGGAGGGCCCTACAATGAGCAGTTCTTC	CASSLSPGGPYNEQFF
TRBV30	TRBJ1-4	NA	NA	TGTGCCTGGAGCTATTCCGGGGCAACTAATGAAAAACTGTTTTTT	CAWSYSGATNEKLFF
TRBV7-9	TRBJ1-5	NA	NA	TGTGCCAGCAGCTTAGCGACAGACACCCAGCATTTT	CASSLATDTQHF
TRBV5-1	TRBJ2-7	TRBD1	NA	TGCGCCAGCGGGGGACAGGGAAGGGACGAGCAGTACTTC	CASGGQGRDEQYF
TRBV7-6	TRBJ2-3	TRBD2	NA	TGTGCCAGCAGCACCCGACTAGCGGGAACTCTCCATCACGTAGATACGCAGTATTTT	CASSTRLAGTLHHVDTQYF
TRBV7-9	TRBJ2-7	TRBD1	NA	TGTGCCAGCAGCTTTGGGACAGGAGGGTACGAGCAGTACTTC	CASSFGTGGYEQYF
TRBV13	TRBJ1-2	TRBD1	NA	TGTGCCAGCAGCTTCCGGGACAGGGGCTTCTATGGCTACACCTTC	CASSFRDRGFYGYTF
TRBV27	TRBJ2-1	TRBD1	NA	TGTGCCAGCGAGGGGGCCCACAATGAGCAGTTCTTC	CASEGAHNEQFF
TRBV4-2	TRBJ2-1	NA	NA	TGTGCCAGCAGCCAAGATCCCGCCCGACAGAGCTCCTACAATGAGCAGTTCTTC	CASSQDPARQSSYNEQFF
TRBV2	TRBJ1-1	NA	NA	TGTGCCAGCCTAACAGAAAACACTGAAGCTTTCTTT	CASLTENTEAFF
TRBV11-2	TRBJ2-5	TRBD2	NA	TGTGCCAGCAGCTTTACTAGCGTTTTGGAGACCCAGTACTTC	CASSFTSVLETQYF
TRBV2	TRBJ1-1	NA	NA	TGTGCCAGCAGTGATCTCCGGCAGGCCGGGGGAGCTTTCTTT	CASSDLRQAGGAFF
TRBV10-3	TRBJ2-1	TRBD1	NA	TGTGCCATCAGGGGTACAGGGGGCCCCTACAATGAGCAGTTCTTC	CAIRGTGGPYNEQFF
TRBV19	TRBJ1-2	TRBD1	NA	TGTGCCAGTACCATGAGGGACAGGGGACCTTATGGCTACACCTTC	CASTMRDRGPYGYTF
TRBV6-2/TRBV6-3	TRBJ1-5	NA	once	TGTGCCAGCAGTTATCCCGGGGGTGGTCAGCCCCAGCATTTT	CASSYPGGGQPQHF